The 29 T cell receptor beta chains in this list originate from one sample, sequenced in a study of regulatory T cells in long-lasting Graves disease. Construction of the TCR beta libraries employed iRepertoire HTBI primers in conjunction with Arm-PCR of CDR3 regions. TCRdb re-analysed the multiplex PCR reads in MiXCR, keeping a single row per CDR3 protein. The data contain 600,000 to 800,000 distinct CDR3 sequences, around 30% of them seen just once; the ten biggest clones take up about 42%. Described time point: persistent/refractory GD, antithyroid drugs over 5 years with positive TRAb. After RNA was extracted from PBMCs, the TCR library was made from it. The sequences come from peripheral blood mononuclear cells (PBMCs), collected when the disease was refractory, from a patient treated with antithyroid drugs. These receptors were collected from a female donor with Graves disease.

In this sample, this clonotype turned up a few times. This chain connects TRBV19 to TRBJ2-7, with D possibly TRBD2 on 5 matching bases. Trimming cost V 7 bases and J 5 bases, with 18 bases left between them. The CDR3 runs to 14 residues. Germline loops: CDR1 LNHDA, CDR2 SQIVND (reference sequence). The CDR3 loop reads CASKAAFLAHEQYF. CDR3 DNA sequence: TGTGCCAGTAAAGCGGCGTTTCTAGCCCACGAGCAGTACTTC.

The chain employs TRBV29-1 and TRBJ2-1, with TRBD1 identical over 9 bases. Looked up from germline, CDR1 is SQVTM and CDR2 is ANQGSEA. CDR3 length equals 17 residues. The junction had 14 bases not matched to a gene; V was cut back by 2 bases and J by 6 bases. The CDR3 is CSVESMTGTGKFNEQFF. As DNA, the CDR3 is TGCAGCGTTGAAAGTATGACCGGGACAGGGAAGTTCAATGAGCAGTTCTTC.

A word on this clonotype: At one boundary the junction diverges from the germline segment, which might be a read error. The V and J genes are TRBV7-9 and TRBJ2-7; D might be TRBD1 or TRBD2, each matching 5 bases. The germline V gene encodes CDR1 SEHNR and CDR2 FQNEAQ (reference sequence). The CDR3 is 14 residues long. CDR3 sequence reads: CASGLAGTAREQYF. As DNA, the CDR3 is TGTGCCAGCGGCTTAGCAGGGACCGCTCGGGAGCAGTACTTC.

This rearrangement joins TRBV2 to TRBJ2-3; TRBD2 matches at 13 bases. The CDR3 runs 16 residues. Losses at the gene ends were 4 bases for V and 2 bases for J; bases not matched to a gene: 3. In germline, CDR1 is SNHLY, CDR2 FYNNEI. CDR3 sequence: CASSGGLAGSTDTQYF. The CDR3 region has the DNA TGTGCCAGCAGTGGGGGACTAGCGGGATCCACAGATACGCAGTATTTT. Full variable domain (rest looked up from reference TRBV2 and TRBJ2-3): EPEVTQTPSHQVTQMGQEVILRCVPISNHLYFYWYRQILGQKVEFLVSFYNNEISEKSEIFDDQFSVERPDGSNFTLKIRSTKLEDSAMYFCASSGGLAGSTDTQYFGPGTRLTVL.

V gene TRBV14 combines with J gene TRBJ2-7; D uncertain. With 1 base removed from V and 3 bases from J, the gap between germline ends came to 10 bases. This CDR3 spans 14 amino acids. Germline lookup yields CDR1 SGHDN and CDR2 FVKESK. CDR3 in amino acids: CASSQGGRVYEQYF. The CDR3 DNA reads TGTGCCAGCAGCCAAGGCGGCAGAGTCTACGAGCAGTACTTC.

This clonotype was seen only a few times. The CDR3 protein is CSARVGGAFSYEQYF. For the CDR3, the DNA is TGCAGTGCTAGAGTTGGCGGAGCTTTTTCCTACGAGCAGTACTTC. The V call is TRBV20-1, the J call TRBJ2-7; D is unclear. V was pared by 1 base and J by 1 base, with 14 bases between. Germline-derived CDR1 and CDR2 are DFQATT and SNEGSKA (reference sequence). The CDR3 is made up of 15 amino acids.

A few counts support this clonotype. V gene TRBV28 combines with J gene TRBJ2-7; 9 nucleotides match TRBD2. Germline CDR1 is MDHEN and CDR2 is SYDVKM. CDR3 length: 15 residues. V trimming: 6 bases; J trimming: 3 bases; junction bases outside the gene matches: 9. For the CDR3, the DNA is TGTGCCAGCAGCCCGACCGGGACTAGCAACTACGAGCAGTACTTC. The encoded protein is CASSPTGTSNYEQYF.

This chain uses TRBV30 with TRBJ2-7; D possibly corresponds to TRBD2 (6 bases). The CDR3 is 14 residues long. Between the trimmed V and J ends, which lost 5 bases and 5 bases, there was a span of 19 bases. In germline, CDR1 is GTSNPN, CDR2 SVGIG (reference sequence). As DNA, the CDR3 is TGTGCCTGGGGGGCCGGAGGGTGGCCCCACGAGCAGTACTTC. Its translation: CAWGAGGWPHEQYF. Complete variable domain (other parts from reference TRBV30 and TRBJ2-7): SQTIHQWPATLVQPVGSPLSLECTVEGTSNPNLYWYRQAAGRGLQLLFYSVGIGQISSEVPQNLSASRPQDRQFILSSKKLLLSDSGFYLCAWGAGGWPHEQYFGPGTRLTVT.

In this sample, this clonotype turned up many times. The chain recombines TRBV12-3 or TRBV12-4 with TRBJ2-5; 12 positions agree with TRBD1. With 5 bases clipped from V and 4 bases from J, the junction kept 11 bases outside the gene matches. The CDR3 runs to 17 residues. This CDR3 reads CASSPQGGQGARETQYF. In DNA, the CDR3 is TGTGCCAGCAGTCCCCAGGGGGGACAGGGGGCCAGAGAGACCCAGTACTTC.

The V gene is TRBV13, the J gene TRBJ1-1, with unresolved D. V was pared by 4 bases and J by 3 bases, with 12 bases between. CDR1 and CDR2 from the germline V gene are PRHDT and FYEKMQ (reference sequence). This CDR3 region has 14 residues. CDR3 coding DNA: TGTGCCAGCAGCTCCCTGAGGCGCGACACTGAAGCTTTCTTT. Translation: CASSSLRRDTEAFF.

This clonotype was observed many times. This sequence joins TRBV6-1 and TRBJ2-7; 10 bases line up with TRBD2. The CDR3 sequence is 14 residues long. Germline values: CDR1 MNHNS, CDR2 SASEGT. V trimming: 7 bases; J trimming: 2 bases; junction bases outside the gene matches: 5. In DNA form, the CDR3 reads TGTGCCAGCAAACCCAGCGGGAGGGCCTACGAGCAGTACTTC. Its protein is CASKPSGRAYEQYF.

This clonotype was observed many times. The rearrangement links TRBV30 to TRBJ2-7, with D hard to call. The CDR3 has 13 residues. Trimming took 1 base from V and 2 from J, leaving 9 bases between them. The germline V gene encodes CDR1 GTSNPN and CDR2 SVGIG (reference sequence). The CDR3 here is CAWSEAVTYEQYF. CDR3 nucleotide sequence: TGTGCCTGGAGTGAGGCGGTTACCTACGAGCAGTACTTC.

The chain couples TRBV7-2 to TRBJ1-2; tentatively, D is TRBD1 (5 bases). CDR1 is SGHTA, CDR2 FQGNSA, per germline. V was shortened by 5 bases and J by 4 bases, with 14 bases between the two germline ends. The CDR3 spans 14 residues. The CDR3 loop is CASSQTQDGYGYTF. CDR3 DNA sequence: TGTGCCAGCAGCCAGACACAGGACGGCTATGGCTACACCTTC.

V gene TRBV7-2 combines with J gene TRBJ2-2; no clear D gene. V was trimmed by 1 base and J by 5 bases, leaving 8 bases between them. CDR3 length equals 14 residues. The germline V gene encodes CDR1 SGHTA and CDR2 FQGNSA. CDR3 amino acids: CASSLVRSTGELFF. CDR3 coding DNA: TGTGCCAGCAGCTTAGTCCGTTCAACCGGGGAGCTGTTTTTT.

The chain combines TRBV29-1 with TRBJ2-5; 10 bases are a match to TRBD1. Unmatched junction bases numbered 6, after V lost 3 bases and J lost 5 bases. Germline CDR1 and CDR2: SQVTM and ANQGSEA. The CDR3 is made up of 14 amino acids. The CDR3 nucleotides are TGCAGCGTTGAGCTGACAGGGGGCGATGAGACCCAGTACTTC. Protein: CSVELTGGDETQYF.

The CDR3 sequence: CAWSNPGSTNEKLFF. For the CDR3, the DNA is TGTGCCTGGAGTAACCCAGGGTCCACTAATGAAAAACTGTTTTTT. The chain employs TRBV30 and TRBJ1-4; D is possibly TRBD1 (5 bases). V lost 2 bases to trimming and J lost 2 bases, with 12 bases between them. The CDR3 length is 15 residues. CDR1 GTSNPN and CDR2 SVGIG come from the germline V gene (reference sequence).

The chain joins TRBV28 to TRBJ1-1; 7 positions match TRBD1. This CDR3 has 13 residues. Germline V gene sequence: CDR1 MDHEN, CDR2 SYDVKM. V was clipped by 5 bases and J by 5 bases; unmatched bases: 5. CDR3 amino acids: CASSLTGKTEAFF. The CDR3 nucleotides read TGTGCCAGCAGTCTGACAGGGAAGACTGAAGCTTTCTTT.

This clonotype was seen many times. This may be a read error, as it is one base from a much larger clone. J is TRBJ2-7 and V is TRBV11-2; no reliable D call. From germline, CDR1 is SGHAT and CDR2 FQNNGV. With 3 bases removed from V and 3 bases from J, the gap between germline ends came to 3 bases. The CDR3 extends over 11 amino acids. The CDR3 sequence: CASSFDYEQYF. The CDR3 coding sequence is TGTGCCAGCAGCTTTGACTACGAGCAGTACTTC. The full variable domain, in which reference TRBV11-2 and TRBJ2-7 provide the parts outside the CDR3, is EAGVAQSPRYKIIEKRQSVAFWCNPISGHATLYWYQQILGQGPKLLIQFQNNGVVDDSQLPKDRFSAERLKGVDSTLKIQPAKLEDSAVYLCASSFDYEQYFGPGTRLTVT.

The V call is TRBV20-1, the J call TRBJ1-1; no firm D call. CDR3 length equals 13 residues. Germline V gene sequence: CDR1 DFQATT, CDR2 SNEGSKA (reference sequence). Trimming shortened V by 3 bases and J by 1 base, and 9 bases separated the two germline ends. The CDR3 sequence is CSASLSTNTEAFF. The DNA of the CDR3 is TGCAGTGCTAGTCTTTCCACGAACACTGAAGCTTTCTTT.

This clonotype was observed many times. V and J are TRBV12-5 and TRBJ1-1; TRBD1 is a possible D gene (5 bases). CDR1 is LGHNT, CDR2 FRNRAP, per germline. This CDR3 spans 13 amino acids. V was trimmed by 1 base and J by 5 bases, leaving 8 bases between them. The CDR3 region is CASGLAGGTEAFF. The CDR3 nucleotides are TGTGCTAGTGGTTTGGCCGGGGGAACTGAAGCTTTCTTT.

The chain has TRBV2 and TRBJ1-5; D is ambiguous. Germline CDR1 SNHLY, CDR2 FYNNEI. V lost 6 bases, J lost 2 bases, and 14 bases lay in between. The CDR3 is made up of 15 amino acids. The CDR3 sequence: CASRASGWGNQPQHF. The CDR3 DNA reads as TGTGCCAGCAGGGCGAGCGGATGGGGCAATCAGCCCCAGCATTTT.

This clonotype was recorded at least ten times. J is TRBJ1-1 and V is TRBV28; D is ambiguous. From germline, CDR1 is MDHEN and CDR2 SYDVKM. This CDR3 contains 16 residues. Between the trimmed V and J ends, which lost 5 bases and 10 bases, there was a span of 26 bases. CDR3 in amino acids: CASSPQSGKTRGRAFF. The CDR3 bases are TGTGCCAGCAGTCCCCAATCCGGGAAGACACGTGGTAGAGCTTTCTTT. Supplemented by reference TRBV28 and TRBJ1-1, the full variable domain reads DVKVTQSSRYLVKRTGEKVFLECVQDMDHENMFWYRQDPGLGLRLIYFSYDVKMKEKGDIPEGYSVSREKKERFSLILESASTNQTSMYLCASSPQSGKTRGRAFFGQGTRLTVV.

V gene TRBV29-1 combines with J gene TRBJ2-1, with TRBD2 matching 14 bases. From germline, CDR1 is SQVTM and CDR2 ANQGSEA. There are 15 residues in the CDR3. The J segment lost 4 bases and the V segment lost 6 bases, leaving 5 bases of the junction unmatched. CDR3 in DNA: TGCAGCGTGTACGGGACTAGCGGGAGTTACAATGAGCAGTTCTTC. Protein sequence: CSVYGTSGSYNEQFF.

V usage is TRBV18 and J usage is TRBJ1-2, with D possibly matching TRBD1 (5 bases). Trimming took off 3 bases at V and 4 bases at J, with 15 bases between the two ends. Per germline, CDR1 KGHSH and CDR2 LQKENI. The length of the CDR3 is 15 residues. CDR3 coding DNA: TGTGCCAGCTCACCCTCCCAGGGAATTGGCTATGGCTACACCTTC. Translated, it gives CASSPSQGIGYGYTF.

The chain combines TRBV25-1 with TRBJ2-7; 13 bases are a match to TRBD2. V lost 4 bases to trimming and J lost 12 bases; unmatched junction nucleotides: 9. Germline-derived CDR1 and CDR2 are MGHDK and SYGVNS. This CDR3 is built from 14 residues. The CDR3 DNA is TGTGCCAGCAGTGGTCCAACTAGCGGGAGGGCCGCGTACTTC. Translated, it gives CASSGPTSGRAAYF.

This clonotype was recorded a few times. The chain has TRBV10-2 and TRBJ2-7; 7 positions agree with TRBD2. This CDR3 comprises 15 residues. The V gene end was trimmed by 5 bases and the J gene end by 6 bases; junction bases not matched to a gene: 13. The germline V gene has CDR1 WSHSY and CDR2 SAAADI. The DNA for the CDR3 is TGCGCCAGCAGTCCCATGGCGCGGGAGTTGAGCGAGCAGTACTTC. Its protein is CASSPMARELSEQYF.

At least ten counts were recorded for this clonotype. V gene TRBV28 combines with J gene TRBJ1-2, with a tentative D call TRBD1 (5 bases). CDR1 is MDHEN and CDR2 is SYDVKM in the germline V gene. Trimming stripped 9 bases from V and 5 bases from J, with 7 bases between. The CDR3 is made up of 10 amino acids. CDR3: CASGAYGYTF. In DNA form, the CDR3 reads TGTGCCAGTGGGGCGTATGGCTACACCTTC.

This clonotype was seen a few times. The chain has TRBV5-1 and TRBJ1-1; 9 positions agree with TRBD1. The CDR3 totals 15 residues. V trimming: 3 bases; J trimming: 3 bases; junction bases outside the gene matches: 6. From germline, CDR1 is SGHRS and CDR2 YFSETQ. The CDR3 loop is CASSSQQGADTEAFF. The CDR3 DNA sequence: TGCGCCAGCAGCTCCCAACAGGGGGCCGACACTGAAGCTTTCTTT.

There are a few counts of this clonotype. V usage is TRBV20-1 and J usage is TRBJ1-5; 7 bases align to TRBD1. The germline CDR1 and CDR2 sequences are DFQATT and SNEGSKA (reference sequence). The CDR3 runs to 17 residues. The ends lost 5 bases at V and 3 bases at J; junction bases unmatched: 16. In DNA, the CDR3 is TGCAGTGCTCCTCCTCCCTTACAGGGGTCTAACAATCAGCCCCAGCATTTT. Protein: CSAPPPLQGSNNQPQHF.